The 10 T cell receptor beta chains presented below share a single source sample, sequenced in a study of blood T cells in healthy people across ages. With a J-beta primer mix and a sample-barcoded 5' primer, a second PCR ran roughly 6 to 11 cycles. TCRdb itself ran the 5' RACE reads through MiXCR, one entry per CDR3 protein. The sample consists of roughly 560,000 distinct CDR3 sequences, nearly 25% of them appearing once. This same sample was also part of a study on T cells of mothers and their children.

Sequenced input: blood. The source is a boy aged 5-17 years in good health.

The chain is built from TRBV20-1 and TRBJ1-4; D is undetermined. CDR1 DFQATT and CDR2 SNEGSKA come from the germline V gene (reference sequence). The CDR3 is 14 amino acids. Between the trimmed V and J ends, which lost 5 bases and 0 bases, there was a span of 10 bases. The CDR3 nucleotides read TGCAGTGCTGAGATACTTGCAACTAATGAAAAACTGTTTTTT. Protein product: CSAEILATNEKLFF.

J is TRBJ2-5 and V is TRBV4-3, with D hard to call. V was shortened by 1 base and J by 2 bases, with 17 bases between the two germline ends. Germline CDR1 is LGHNA and CDR2 is YSLEER. The CDR3 is made up of 17 amino acids. CDR3 sequence: CASSQGSPWGGQETQYF. CDR3 DNA: TGCGCCAGCAGCCAAGGTTCCCCCTGGGGTGGTCAAGAGACCCAGTACTTC.

This sequence joins TRBV9 and TRBJ2-5, with TRBD2 matching 8 bases. The assigned J gene may be wrong: the sequence end matches TRBJ2-1 better. The CDR3 contains 15 residues. The germline gives CDR1 SGDLS, CDR2 YYNGEE. DNA of the CDR3: TGTGCCAGCAGCAACACTAGCGGTCGAAACAATGAGCAGTTCTTC. Translated: CASSNTSGRNNEQFF.

The chain joins TRBV5-1 to TRBJ2-3; D uncertain. Trimming took 0 bases from V and 4 from J, leaving 9 bases between them. CDR3 length equals 14 residues. Germline CDR1 is SGHRS and CDR2 is YFSETQ. The CDR3 sequence: CASSLGQVPDTQYF. DNA for the CDR3: TGCGCCAGCAGCTTGGGGCAGGTGCCAGATACGCAGTATTTT.

This clonotype has only a few counts. V usage is TRBV21-1 and J usage is TRBJ2-5; TRBD1 reflects the table's D call only, with no check against the DNA. TRBV21-1 is a pseudogene segment. The CDR3 runs 16 residues. CDR3: CASSKERGDSERTQYF. As DNA, the CDR3 is TGTGCCAGCAGCAAAGAGAGGGGGGACAGCGAGCGGACCCAGTACTTC.

The chain has TRBV20-1 and TRBJ2-1; D may be TRBD2 (5 bases). CDR1 is DFQATT and CDR2 is SNEGSKA in the germline V gene (reference sequence). The V and J ends lost 0 bases and 0 bases respectively, with 15 bases between them. CDR3 length equals 17 residues. For the CDR3, the DNA is TGCAGTGCTAGAGATCGGGTAGCGTACGTCTCCTACAATGAGCAGTTCTTC. It codes for CSARDRVAYVSYNEQFF.

This clonotype occurred once. The chain links TRBV29-1 to TRBJ2-7; possible D gene TRBD1, 6 bases. The CDR3 spans 12 residues. Per germline, CDR1 SQVTM and CDR2 ANQGSEA. Trimming stripped 4 bases from V and 7 bases from J, with 14 bases between. As DNA, the CDR3 is TGCAGCGTTGTAGCGACAGGAGGAGAGCAGTACTTC. Its translation: CSVVATGGEQYF.

J is TRBJ2-5 and V is TRBV27; TRBD2 aligns across 14 bases. The J call may be mistaken, given a closer DNA end match to TRBJ2-1. CDR3 length equals 16 residues. Germline V gene sequence: CDR1 MNHEY, CDR2 SMNVEV (reference sequence). The CDR3 loop is CASRPGLAGDWDEQFF. For the CDR3, the DNA is TGTGCCAGCAGACCGGGACTAGCGGGGGATTGGGATGAGCAGTTCTTC.

V usage is TRBV29-1 and J usage is TRBJ2-1; 7 positions match TRBD2. V lost 3 bases and J lost 0; bases outside the gene matches: 17. The CDR3 covers 19 residues. Germline assignment: CDR1 SQVTM and CDR2 ANQGSEA. The CDR3 nucleotides read TGCAGCGTTGATAACCCCGCTGGGCTAGCGGAAAGCTCCTACAATGAGCAGTTCTTC. Translated: CSVDNPAGLAESSYNEQFF.

The rearrangement links TRBV6-5 to TRBJ2-5, with no clear D. The CDR3 covers 16 residues. V was pared by 0 bases and J by 2 bases, with 13 bases between. Germline V gene lookup returns CDR1 MNHEY and CDR2 SVGAGI. CDR3 amino acids: CASSYSWTPGQETQYF. CDR3 nucleotides: TGTGCCAGCAGTTACTCTTGGACGCCTGGGCAAGAGACCCAGTACTTC.